This entry lists 11 T cell receptor beta chains sequenced from one sample in a study of cytomegalovirus exposure and HLA in healthy donors. The PCR had 60 Vbeta and 13 Jbeta primers. Measured with immunoSEQ multiplex PCR; TCRdb has only the in-frame clones, and not every one. Among some 90,000 clones, more than 75% were seen once, and the ten largest hold roughly 25%. Sequencing input: PBMCs. The receptors here all came from a woman in her forties or fifties in good health and CMV-seropositive.

The chain carries TRBV5-4 and TRBJ1-2, with TRBD1 matching over 7 bases. From germline, CDR1 is SGHNT and CDR2 YYREEE (reference sequence). This CDR3 contains 15 residues. The junction had 11 bases not matched to a gene; V was cut back by 5 bases and J by 4 bases. CDR3 residues: CASSSSGTAPYGYTF. The CDR3 nucleotides are TGTGCCAGCAGTTCATCTGGGACAGCGCCCTATGGCTACACCTTC.

The gene calls are TRBV12-5 and TRBJ1-6; D not resolved. CDR1 and CDR2 from the germline V gene are LGHNT and FRNRAP. This CDR3 is built from 14 residues. V was shortened by 3 bases and J by 9 bases, with 12 bases between the two germline ends. CDR3: CASGFGETPSPLHF. In DNA, the CDR3 is TGTGCTAGTGGTTTCGGGGAAACCCCTTCACCCCTCCACTTT.

The chain uses TRBV10-3 and TRBJ1-3; tentatively, D is TRBD1 (5 bases). Germline CDR1 ENHRY, CDR2 SYGVKD. V was pared by 7 bases and J by 0 bases, with 10 bases between. This CDR3 comprises 14 residues. The CDR3 bases are TGTGCCATCAAACAGGTGGGCTCTGGAAACACCATATATTTT. This encodes CAIKQVGSGNTIYF.

This clone has only one observation. This sequence joins TRBV7-8 and TRBJ1-5, with TRBD1 matching over 8 bases. This CDR3 region has 16 residues. Germline V gene sequence: CDR1 SGHVS, CDR2 FQNEAQ. The V and J ends lost 5 bases and 5 bases, in that order; junction bases with no gene match: 11. The CDR3 spells CASSERWAGGDQPQHF. In DNA form, the CDR3 reads TGTGCCAGCAGCGAGAGGTGGGCAGGGGGCGATCAGCCCCAGCATTTT. The whole variable domain, remainder taken from reference TRBV7-8 and TRBJ1-5, is GAGVSQSPRYKVAKRGQDVALRCDPISGHVSLFWYQQALGQGPEFLTYFQNEAQLDKSGLPSDRFFAERPEGSVSTLKIQRTQQEDSAVYLCASSERWAGGDQPQHFGDGTRLSIL.

To note about this clone: The germline gene is not matched at one end of the junction; a read error may be the cause. The rearrangement links TRBV10-3 to TRBJ2-3, with 9 bases fitting TRBD2. The CDR3 extends over 15 amino acids. CDR1 ENHRY and CDR2 SYGVKD come from the germline V gene. The CDR3 region has the DNA TGTACCATCAGTGGGGGCGGGGGGGCGGCAGATACGCAGTATTTT. It translates to CTISGGGGAADTQYF.

The chain recombines TRBV9 with TRBJ2-1; 10 positions match TRBD1. Trimming at V came to 4 bases and at J to 9 bases, leaving 4 bases not matched to a gene. Germline CDR1 and CDR2: SGDLS and YYNGEE. The CDR3 contains 13 residues. In nucleotides, the CDR3 is TGTGCCAGCAGCACACGGACAGGGGGTGAGCAGTTCTTC. This gives the protein CASSTRTGGEQFF.

This clone was detected once. The chain combines TRBV10-2 with TRBJ2-1; TRBD1 might be the D (6 bases). This CDR3 is 14 amino acids long. Germline loops: CDR1 WSHSY, CDR2 SAAADI. Trimming pared 7 bases from V and 4 bases from J, leaving 14 bases between. This chain's CDR3 is CASTRDTLYNEQFF. The DNA of the CDR3 is TGCGCCAGCACGAGGGACACGCTTTACAATGAGCAGTTCTTC.

The chain has TRBV4-1 and TRBJ2-2; 7 bases match TRBD1. This CDR3 contains 16 residues. Looked up from germline, CDR1 is MGHRA and CDR2 is YSYEKL. V lost 0 bases, J lost 3 bases, and 4 bases stayed unmatched. This CDR3 reads CASSQERGRYTGELFF. CDR3 bases: TGCGCCAGCAGCCAAGAAAGGGGGCGCTACACCGGGGAGCTGTTTTTT.

This clone was recorded a few times. The CDR3: CASSLQGSPYSGANVLTF. CDR3 sequence (DNA): TGTGCCAGCAGCTTACAGGGATCCCCCTACTCTGGGGCCAACGTCCTGACTTTC. The chain uses TRBV28 and TRBJ2-6; tentative D call: TRBD1 (6 bases). Germline lookup yields CDR1 MDHEN and CDR2 SYDVKM. Trimming pared 6 bases from V and 0 bases from J, leaving 18 bases between. CDR3 length: 18 residues.

The V and J genes are TRBV2 and TRBJ2-6; 7 bases match TRBD1. CDR1 and CDR2 (germline): SNHLY, FYNNEI. The V and J ends lost 10 bases and 0 bases, in that order; junction bases with no gene match: 15. CDR3 size: 18 residues. The CDR3 DNA follows: TGTGCCACCTGCCCGGGACAGCCTACTCACTCTGGGGCCAACGTCCTGACTTTC. As protein: CATCPGQPTHSGANVLTF. The entire variable domain, with the rest obtained from reference TRBV2 and TRBJ2-6, is as follows: EPEVTQTPSHQVTQMGQEVILRCVPISNHLYFYWYRQILGQKVEFLVSFYNNEISEKSEIFDDQFSVERPDGSNFTLKIRSTKLEDSAMYFCATCPGQPTHSGANVLTFGAGSRLTVL.

The chain is built from TRBV10-3 and TRBJ2-1; 10 positions match TRBD2. With V trimmed by 0 bases and J by 8 bases, 7 bases remained unmatched. The germline V gene has CDR1 ENHRY and CDR2 SYGVKD. The CDR3 runs to 16 residues. The CDR3: CAISESAGTSVYEQFF. In DNA, the CDR3 is TGTGCCATCAGTGAGTCGGCCGGGACTAGCGTCTATGAGCAGTTCTTC.